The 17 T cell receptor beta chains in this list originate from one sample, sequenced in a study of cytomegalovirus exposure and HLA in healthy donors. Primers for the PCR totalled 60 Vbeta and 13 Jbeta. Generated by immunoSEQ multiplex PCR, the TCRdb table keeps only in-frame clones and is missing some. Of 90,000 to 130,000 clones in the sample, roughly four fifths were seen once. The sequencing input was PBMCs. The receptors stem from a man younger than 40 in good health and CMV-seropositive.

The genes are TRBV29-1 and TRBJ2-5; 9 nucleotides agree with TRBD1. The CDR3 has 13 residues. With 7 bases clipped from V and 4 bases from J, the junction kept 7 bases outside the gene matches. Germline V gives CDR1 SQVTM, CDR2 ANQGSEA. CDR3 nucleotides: TGCAGCGGGCACAGGGGGCGCGGAGAGACCCAGTACTTC. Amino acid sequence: CSGHRGRGETQYF.

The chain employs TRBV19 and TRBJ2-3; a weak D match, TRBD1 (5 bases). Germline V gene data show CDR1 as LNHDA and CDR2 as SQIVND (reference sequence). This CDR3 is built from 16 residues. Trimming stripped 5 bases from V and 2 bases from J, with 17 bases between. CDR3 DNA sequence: TGTGCCAGTAGTCCCAGGGCGCAGTCTGACACAGATACGCAGTATTTT. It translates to CASSPRAQSDTDTQYF.

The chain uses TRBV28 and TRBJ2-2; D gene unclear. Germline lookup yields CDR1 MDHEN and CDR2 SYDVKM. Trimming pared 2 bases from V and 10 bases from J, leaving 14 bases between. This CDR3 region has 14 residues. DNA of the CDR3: TGTGCCAGCAGTTTAGTTCCCAGCGCGGCGGAGCTGTTTTTT. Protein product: CASSLVPSAAELFF.

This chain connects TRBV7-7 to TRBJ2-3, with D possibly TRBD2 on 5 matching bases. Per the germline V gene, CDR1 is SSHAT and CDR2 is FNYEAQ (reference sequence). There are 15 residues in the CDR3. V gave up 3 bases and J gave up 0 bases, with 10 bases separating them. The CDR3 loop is CASSLGAVSTDTQYF. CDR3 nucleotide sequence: TGTGCCAGCAGCTTGGGAGCGGTTAGCACAGATACGCAGTATTTT.

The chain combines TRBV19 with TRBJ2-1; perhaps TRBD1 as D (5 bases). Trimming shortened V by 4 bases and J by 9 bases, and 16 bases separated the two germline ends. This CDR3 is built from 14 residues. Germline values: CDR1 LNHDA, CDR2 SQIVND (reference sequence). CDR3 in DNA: TGTGCCAGTAGTAGCTCATGGCAGGGCCCTGAGCAGTTCTTC. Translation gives CASSSSWQGPEQFF.

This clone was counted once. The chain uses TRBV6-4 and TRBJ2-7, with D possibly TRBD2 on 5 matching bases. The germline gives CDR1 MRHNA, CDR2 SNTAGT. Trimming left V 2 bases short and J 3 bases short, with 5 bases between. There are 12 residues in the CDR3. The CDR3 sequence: CASSDRDYEQYV. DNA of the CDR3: TGTGCCAGCAGTGACCGGGACTACGAGCAGTACGTC.

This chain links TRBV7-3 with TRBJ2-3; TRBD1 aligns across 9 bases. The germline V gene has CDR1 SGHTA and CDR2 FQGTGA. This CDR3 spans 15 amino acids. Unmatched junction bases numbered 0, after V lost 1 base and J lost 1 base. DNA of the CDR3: TGTGCCAGCAGCTTAAACAGGGGGCGCACAGATACGCAGTATTTT. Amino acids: CASSLNRGRTDTQYF.

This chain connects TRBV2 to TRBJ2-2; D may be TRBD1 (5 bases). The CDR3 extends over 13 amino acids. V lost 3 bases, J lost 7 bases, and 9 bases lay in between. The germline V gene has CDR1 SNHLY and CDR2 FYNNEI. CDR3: CASSDRAGGELFF. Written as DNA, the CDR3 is TGTGCCAGCAGTGACAGGGCCGGCGGGGAGCTGTTTTTT.

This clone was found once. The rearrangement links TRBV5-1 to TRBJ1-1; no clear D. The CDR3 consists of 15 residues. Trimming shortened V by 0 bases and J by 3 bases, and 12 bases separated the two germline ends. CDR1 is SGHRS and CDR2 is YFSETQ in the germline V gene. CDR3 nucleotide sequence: TGCGCCAGCAGCTTGGGCGCTGCAGAGGACACTGAAGCTTTCTTT. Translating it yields CASSLGAAEDTEAFF.

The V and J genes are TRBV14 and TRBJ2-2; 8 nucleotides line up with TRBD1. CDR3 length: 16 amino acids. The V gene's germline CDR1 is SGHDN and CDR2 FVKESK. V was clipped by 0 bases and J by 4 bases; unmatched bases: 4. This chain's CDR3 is CASSQDQGAITGELFF. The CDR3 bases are TGTGCCAGCAGCCAAGATCAGGGGGCTATCACCGGGGAGCTGTTTTTT.

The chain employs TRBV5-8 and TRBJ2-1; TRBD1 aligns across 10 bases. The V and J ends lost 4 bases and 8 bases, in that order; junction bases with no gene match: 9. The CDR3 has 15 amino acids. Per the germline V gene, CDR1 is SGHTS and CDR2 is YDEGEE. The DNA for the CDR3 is TGTGCCAGCAGCACCTCCGGGACAGGGGCCCATGAGCAGTTCTTC. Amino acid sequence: CASSTSGTGAHEQFF.

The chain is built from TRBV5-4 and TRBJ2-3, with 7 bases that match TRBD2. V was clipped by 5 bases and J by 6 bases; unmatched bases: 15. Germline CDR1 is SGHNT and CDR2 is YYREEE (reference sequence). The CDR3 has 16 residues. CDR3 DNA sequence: TGTGCCAGCAGACTAGCTAGCGGCTCCCGGTCCGATACGCAGTATTTT. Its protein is CASRLASGSRSDTQYF.

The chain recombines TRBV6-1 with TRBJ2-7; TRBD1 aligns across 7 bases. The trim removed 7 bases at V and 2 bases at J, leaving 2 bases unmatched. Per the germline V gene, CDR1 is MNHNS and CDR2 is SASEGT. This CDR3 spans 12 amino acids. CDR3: CASTTGPYEQYF. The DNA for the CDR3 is TGTGCCAGCACGACAGGGCCCTACGAGCAGTACTTC.

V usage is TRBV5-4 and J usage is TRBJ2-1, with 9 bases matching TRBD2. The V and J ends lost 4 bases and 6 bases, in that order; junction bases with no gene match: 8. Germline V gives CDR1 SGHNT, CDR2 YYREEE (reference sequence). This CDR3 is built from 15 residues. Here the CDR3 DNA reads TGTGCCAGCAGCCCCCTCAGGCGGGGGGGCAATGAGCAGTTCTTC. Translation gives CASSPLRRGGNEQFF.

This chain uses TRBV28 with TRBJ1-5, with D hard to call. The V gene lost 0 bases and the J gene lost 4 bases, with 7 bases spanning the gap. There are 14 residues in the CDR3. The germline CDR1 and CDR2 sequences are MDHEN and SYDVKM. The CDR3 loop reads CASSLWEENQPQHF. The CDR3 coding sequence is TGTGCCAGCAGTTTATGGGAGGAAAATCAGCCCCAGCATTTT.

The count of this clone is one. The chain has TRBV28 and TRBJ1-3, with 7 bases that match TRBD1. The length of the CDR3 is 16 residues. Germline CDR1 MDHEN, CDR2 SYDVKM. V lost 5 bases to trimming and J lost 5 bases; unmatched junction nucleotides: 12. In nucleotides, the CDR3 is TGTGCCAGCAGTCAGAGACAGGGATCGGGAAGAAACACCATATATTTT. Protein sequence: CASSQRQGSGRNTIYF.

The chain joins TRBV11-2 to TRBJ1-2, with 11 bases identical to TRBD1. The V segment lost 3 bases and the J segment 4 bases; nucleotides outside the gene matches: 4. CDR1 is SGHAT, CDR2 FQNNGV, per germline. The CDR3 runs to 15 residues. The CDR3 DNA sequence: TGTGCCAGCAGCTTCGGACAGGGGGCTGGCTATGGCTACACCTTC. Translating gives CASSFGQGAGYGYTF. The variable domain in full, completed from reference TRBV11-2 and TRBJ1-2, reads EAGVAQSPRYKIIEKRQSVAFWCNPISGHATLYWYQQILGQGPKLLIQFQNNGVVDDSQLPKDRFSAERLKGVDSTLKIQPAKLEDSAVYLCASSFGQGAGYGYTFGSGTRLTVV.